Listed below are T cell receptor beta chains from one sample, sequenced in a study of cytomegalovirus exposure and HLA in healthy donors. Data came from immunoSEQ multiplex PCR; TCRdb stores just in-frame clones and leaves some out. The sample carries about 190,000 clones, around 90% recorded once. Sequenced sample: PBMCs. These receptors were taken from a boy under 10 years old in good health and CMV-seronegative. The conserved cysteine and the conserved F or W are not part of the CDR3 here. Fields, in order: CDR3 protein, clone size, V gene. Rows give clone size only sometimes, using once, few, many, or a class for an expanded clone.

ASSDRNQPQH once TRBV27
ASSLGTTPGDEQY . TRBV14
ASSPLGPGGTDTQY . TRBV27
ASSTERGLNTEAF . TRBV19
ASSLYGQGGGNTIY few TRBV28
ASSPSERDNEQF . TRBV7-9
ASSPGKEGSSYEQY . TRBV6-4
AISAQGFRSEQY . TRBV10-3
ASTVRERPLGYT . TRBV28
ASVGGLNTDTQY . TRBV27
ASSLGQGSSEQY . TRBV28
ASSGNQGRTGELF . TRBV9
ASIQWGGKNTEAF . TRBV28
ASSFLRTSGGRDTQY . TRBV7-2
ASSPREREPYEQY . TRBV18
ASSLARAGSTDTQY . TRBV7-6
ASSPGQGDTGELF . TRBV18
ASSRTGNYGYT . TRBV28
AWSNSGLAD . TRBV30
ASSLGGAAFYGYT . TRBV13
ASNTGGEQY . TRBV6-5
ASSWARGANQPQH . TRBV6-5
ASSPGQGYNSPLH . TRBV2
ASSDGTGKETQY . TRBV2
GDRGTNTEAF . TRBV2
ASSLANEQY . TRBV11-2
ASRIVQGNYGYT . TRBV5-1
ASSPGTYEQY . TRBV11-2
ASSPLDGGSTDTQY . TRBV28
ASSLTSGGSSTDTQY . TRBV7-2
ASSLPSGRTGELF . TRBV5-1
ASSKQGVGQPQH . TRBV28
ASSPRSGGDTEAF . TRBV18
ASTRRAGGTDTQY . TRBV9
ASSGEAGNQPQH . TRBV2
ASTPRRETEAF . TRBV11-2
ASSDRTGAIYEQY . TRBV5-1
ASSVLEGGQPQH . TRBV19
ASSPRTGENEQY . TRBV18
SVEAGQGMPDTQY . TRBV29-1
ASSVGTSGRRADTQY . TRBV9
ASRGARSEGYT . TRBV27
ASSVANQETQY . TRBV9
ASSTSGVQTDTQY . TRBV5-1
AGSFPGSYNEQF . TRBV27
ASSFGILGQTTDTQY . TRBV7-9
ASIGTGNYEQY once TRBV6-1
ASSLPWTGGYEQY . TRBV28
ASSSQGPSYNEQF . TRBV28
ASSEMVGGAGAADTQY . TRBV25-1
ASSPEISQGMDGYT . TRBV25-1
ASSRGLSGNTIY . TRBV6-5
ASSHGLAGVSEQY . TRBV14
ASSGGTSHTDTQY . TRBV6-5
ASSLFGGATDTQY . TRBV28
ASSVEPGLITDTQY . TRBV2
ASSPHRDFSYEQY . TRBV9
AIGPQGGETQY . TRBV10-3
ASRGGSQETQY . TRBV2